This T cell receptor beta chain was sequenced in a study of blood T cell repertoires in COVID-19. The wider study: From the United States, Italy and Spain came samples of acute and convalescent COVID-19. PBMCs, B-cell-depleted T cells, or T cells provided the cDNA or gDNA that made up the material.

The CDR3 totals 16 residues. Per the germline V gene, CDR1 is MGHRA and CDR2 is YSYEKL. V shed 0 bases, J shed 9 bases, and the junction held 8 bases outside the gene matches. Study processing details: Reference gene primer amplification in the assay estimated nucleated cell counts. TCRdb's copy holds only in-frame clones and misses some; the assay was immunoSEQ multiplex PCR. V and J calls and clone size are those listed in that table; D and trimming were worked out from the DNA. The profile shows fewer than 250,000 clones, about 80% of them singletons. The sequence was collected from a woman aged 50 to 65 with acute or convalescent COVID-19. Source material: peripheral blood. The genes are TRBV4-1 and TRBJ2-1, with 10 positions matching TRBD2. DNA of the CDR3: TGCGCCAGCAGCCAAGAGGCTAGCGGGAGATTGGGTGAGCAGTTCTTC. This gives the protein CASSQEASGRLGEQFF.